The following is a T cell receptor beta chain sequence with its context. What antigen it recognizes has not been identified. Within one base of it there is no much larger clone, and no base qualities were kept. These data are taken from a study of PD-L1 blockade in urothelial cancer (dated by TCRdb to about 2017). Context from the whole study: Therapy was started at some point between 2012 and 2014 for all patients, and atezolizumab 1,200 mg was administered intravenously every 3 weeks. An exploratory multi-omic analysis was conducted of the somatic, immune and clinical correlates of response to PD-L1 blockade with atezolizumab in urothelial cancer. Whole exome sequencing and RNA sequencing of pretreatment tumors were performed alongside TCR sequencing in the same patients. Patients had an ECOG performance status of 0 or 1 and had received between 0 and 3 prior chemotherapy regimens. About 85% of the 29 patients were males with bladder-origin urothelial cancer, and about 60% of the roughly 29 reported a prior smoking history. Blood samples gave a median of 141,255 T cells and tens of thousands of unique TCRs, with a median clonality of around 0.074. Pretreatment tumor samples, along with matched peripheral blood collected serially before and after atezolizumab treatment, underwent TCR sequencing. Roughly ten patients achieved durable clinical benefit and about 19 did not. Blood samples were analyzed 3 weeks after the start of treatment (second dose) and 6 weeks after the start of treatment. Durable clinical benefit was defined as a progression-free survival longer than 6 months, and TCR features were additionally tested against progression-free survival and overall survival. Pretreatment blood TCR-seq was available for 27 to 30 patients, at least one posttreatment blood collection was obtained for about 25 patients, and tumor TCR-seq was available for about 25 patients.

The study at large found these results: Patients with durable benefit showed greater expansion of tumor-associated TCR clones in peripheral blood 3 weeks after starting treatment (n of about 20, p = 0.022). Small sample size (n ≈ 27) and many exploratory analyses mean the results are intended to be hypothesis-generating. Improved progression-free and overall survival was found to be associated with pretreatment peripheral blood TCR clonality below the median.

Taken from cysteine to phenylalanine, the CDR3 has 17 residues. The retained sequence is limited to the CDR3, 51 bases, with the frame set at the first base. The germline V end is reduced by 4 bases and the J end by 5 bases; junction bases left unmatched: 10. CDR1 and CDR2 (SGHDT, YYEEEE) derive from the germline V gene. Explained via the paper, the time point label denotes: pretreatment peripheral blood. The cohort comprised nearly 30 patients with locally advanced or metastatic urothelial carcinoma treated at Memorial Sloan Kettering on a trial protocol. Peripheral blood mononuclear cells were collected from each patient pretreatment and during treatment, giving between 1 and 8 total time points per patient. The Qiagen DNeasy Blood extraction kit was used to purify genomic DNA from total PBMCs and tumor samples. PBMCs were collected pretreatment and during treatment and were isolated and stored as previously described.

Synthetic TCR analog templates were spiked into each PCR to estimate absolute template abundance from read counts. Using the immunoSEQ assay, TCRbeta CDR3 regions were amplified from genomic DNA with bias-controlled V and J gene primers. Rearranged TCRbeta segments were sequenced at approximately 20X coverage. On the authors' methods: Sequencing errors were corrected by clustering and CDR3s were annotated against IMGT to assign V, D and J genes. Downstream analyses used only productive TCRbeta rearrangements, leaving out any out-of-frame or stop-codon sequences. To compute clonality, Shannon entropy was normalized by the log of the number of unique productive sequences and then subtracted from one. Fisher's exact test with Benjamini-Hochberg correction, using a cutoff of adjusted p below 0.01, was how clones that differed between time points or between blood and tumor were identified. TCRdb mirrors the immuneACCESS table, restricted to in-frame sequences. Some clones are absent from its copies; in checked studies, under half trace to an unresolved V gene, and the reason for the others is unknown. Clone size and V and J calls were adopted from that table, with D and trimming inferred from the DNA. This sample lists 98,000 or so clones; roughly 89% were detected once. The ten biggest clones cover 1.5% to 2% of the sample.

This sequence originates from a man aged 55 to 70 with urothelial cancer. The source was PBMCs, collected around atezolizumab (anti-PD-L1) treatment. The V and J segments used are TRBV5-6 and TRBJ2-3; TRBD2 fits 13 bases in the junction. The DNA reads as follows: TGTGCCAGCAGCACCACTAGCGGGGGGGCAGGGGTAGATACGCAGTATTTT. It encodes CASSTTSGGAGVDTQYF. Beyond the CDR3, the reference TRBV5-6 and TRBJ2-3 genes provide the residues; the full variable domain reads: DAGVTQSPTHLIKTRGQQVTLRCSPKSGHDTVSWYQQALGQGPQFIFQYYEEEERQRGNFPDRFSGHQFPNYSSELNVNALLLGDSALYLCASSTTSGGAGVDTQYFGPGTRLTVL.